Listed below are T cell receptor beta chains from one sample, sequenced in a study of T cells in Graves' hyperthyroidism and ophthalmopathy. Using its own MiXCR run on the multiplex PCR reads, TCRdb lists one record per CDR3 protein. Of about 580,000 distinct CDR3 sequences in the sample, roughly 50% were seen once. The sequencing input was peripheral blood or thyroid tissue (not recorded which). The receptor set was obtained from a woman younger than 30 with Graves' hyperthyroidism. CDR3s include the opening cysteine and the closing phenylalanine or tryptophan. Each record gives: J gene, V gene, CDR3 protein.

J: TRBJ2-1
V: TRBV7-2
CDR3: CASSWGVSSYNEQFF

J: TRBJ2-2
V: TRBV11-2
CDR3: CASSLHRDGTGELFF

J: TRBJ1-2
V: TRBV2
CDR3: CASNQGGYTF

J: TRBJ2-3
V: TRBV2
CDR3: CASSEPPDTQYF

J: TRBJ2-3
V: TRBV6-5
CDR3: CASSYSILVVGTDTQYF

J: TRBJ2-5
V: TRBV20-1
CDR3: CSAVPGRETQYF

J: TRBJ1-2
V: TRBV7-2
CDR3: CASSPTEGSYGYTF

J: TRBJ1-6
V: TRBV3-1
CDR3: CASSQVLNNSPLHF

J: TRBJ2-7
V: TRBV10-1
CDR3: CASSESAGAREQYF

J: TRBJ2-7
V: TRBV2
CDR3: CASSEVGTGGNEQYF